Described below is a single T cell receptor beta chain sequence and its context. Per the germline V gene, CDR1 is SGHRS and CDR2 is YFSETQ. V shed 2 bases and J 4 bases; nucleotides not matched to a gene: 14. The CDR3 loop spans 18 amino acids. This entry comes from a study of T cell responses to AZD1222 COVID-19 vaccine. Clones were read by immunoSEQ multiplex PCR, and TCRdb kept only the in-frame ones, dropping some. The sample holds 110,000 to 150,000 clones, approximately 83% seen once. Sequences were derived from peripheral blood, sampled on day 0 of AZD1222 vaccination. This rearrangement joins TRBV5-1 to TRBJ2-3, with 9 positions matching TRBD2. The sequence came from an adult in good health. DNA for the CDR3: TGCGCCAGCAGCTTTGGAATAGGGGCGGGAGGGCCGGCAGATACGCAGTATTTT. Translated: CASSFGIGAGGPADTQYF.